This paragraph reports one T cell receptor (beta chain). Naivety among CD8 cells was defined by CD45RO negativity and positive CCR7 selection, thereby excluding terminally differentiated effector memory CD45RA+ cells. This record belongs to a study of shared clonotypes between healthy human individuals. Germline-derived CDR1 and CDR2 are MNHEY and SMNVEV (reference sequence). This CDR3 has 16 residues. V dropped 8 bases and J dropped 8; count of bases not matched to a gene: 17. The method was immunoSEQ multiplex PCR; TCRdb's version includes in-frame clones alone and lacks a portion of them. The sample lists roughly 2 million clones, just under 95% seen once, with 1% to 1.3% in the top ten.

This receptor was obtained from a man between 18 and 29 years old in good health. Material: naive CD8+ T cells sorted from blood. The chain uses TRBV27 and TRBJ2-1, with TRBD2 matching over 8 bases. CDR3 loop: CASASFEAGVGYEQFF. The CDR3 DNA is TGTGCCAGCGCCTCTTTCGAAGCGGGAGTTGGGTATGAGCAGTTCTTC.